This TCR beta chain was sequenced for a study of human T cells and chemical hapten exposure. In the study overall: The sensitizing agent was 2% DPC, placed on approximately 2 cm by approximately 2 cm of upper inner arm skin.

Time point: patch test 2, 6 weeks after DPC sensitization. Treatment denoted: therapeutic diphenylcyclopropenone sensitization with weekly scalp DPC. The study's library attached unique molecular identifiers to single cDNA molecules. TCRdb re-called the RACE reads with MiXCR, one entry per CDR3 protein. The table lists tens of thousands of distinct CDR3 sequences, around 8.8% of them singletons, with about 3% in the top ten. This clonotype turned up a few times. What it binds is unknown. Notes on the study in general: Against controls, expanded TCRs gave rise to significantly more large CDR3 similarity clusters. Donor immune responses may differ from healthy people's, since all donors had alopecia.

The trim removed 5 bases at V and 7 bases at J, leaving 12 bases unmatched. CDR3 length: 16 amino acids. Germline V CDR1 and CDR2: SQVTM, ANQGSEA. The sequence came from a woman aged 45-65 years with alopecia areata. Some clones in this sample may be carry-over from other donors' samples. The sequenced sample was whole blood, obtained in connection with sensitization to the hapten diphenylcyclopropenone (DPC). This rearrangement joins TRBV29-1 to TRBJ2-3; 13 nucleotides align to TRBD2. Written as DNA, the CDR3 is TGCAGCGTTCCAAGTGATGGACTAGCGGGAGTGAATACGCAGTATTTT. Its translation is CSVPSDGLAGVNTQYF.